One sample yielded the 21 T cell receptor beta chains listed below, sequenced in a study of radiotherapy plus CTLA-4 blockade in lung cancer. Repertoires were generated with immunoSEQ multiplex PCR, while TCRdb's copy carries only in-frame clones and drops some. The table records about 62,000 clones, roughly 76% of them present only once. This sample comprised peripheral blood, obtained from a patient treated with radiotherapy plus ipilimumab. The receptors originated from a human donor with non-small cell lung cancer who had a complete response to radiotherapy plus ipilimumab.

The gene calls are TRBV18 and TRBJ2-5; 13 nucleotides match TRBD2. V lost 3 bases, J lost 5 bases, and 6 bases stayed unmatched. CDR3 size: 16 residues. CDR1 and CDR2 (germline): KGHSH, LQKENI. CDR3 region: CASSPRTSGSPETQYF. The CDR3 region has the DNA TGTGCCAGCTCACCGCGGACTAGCGGGAGTCCCGAGACCCAGTACTTC.

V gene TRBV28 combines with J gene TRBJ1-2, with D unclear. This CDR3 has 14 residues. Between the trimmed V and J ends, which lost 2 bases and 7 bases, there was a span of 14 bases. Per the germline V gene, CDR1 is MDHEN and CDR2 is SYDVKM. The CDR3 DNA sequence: TGTGCCAGCAGTTTAGAGGCAGACGGGTCTGGCTACACCTTC. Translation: CASSLEADGSGYTF.

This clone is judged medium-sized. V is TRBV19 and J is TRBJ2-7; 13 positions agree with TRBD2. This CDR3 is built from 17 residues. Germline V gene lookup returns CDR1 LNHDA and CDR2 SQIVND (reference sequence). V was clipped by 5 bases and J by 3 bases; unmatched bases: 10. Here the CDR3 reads CASSPLGLAGSLYEQYF. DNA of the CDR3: TGTGCCAGTAGTCCTCTGGGACTAGCGGGATCCCTCTACGAGCAGTACTTC. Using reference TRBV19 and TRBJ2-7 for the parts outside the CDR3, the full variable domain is DGGITQSPKYLFRKEGQNVTLSCEQNLNHDAMYWYRQDPGQGLRLIYYSQIVNDFQKGDIAEGYSVSREKKESFPLTVTSAQKNPTAFYLCASSPLGLAGSLYEQYFGPGTRLTVT.

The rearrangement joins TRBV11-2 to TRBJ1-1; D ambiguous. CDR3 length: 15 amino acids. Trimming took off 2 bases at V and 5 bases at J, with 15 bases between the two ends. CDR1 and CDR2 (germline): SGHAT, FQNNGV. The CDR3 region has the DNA TGTGCCAGCAGCTTAATTCAAGTACATCAGACTGAAGCTTTCTTT. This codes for CASSLIQVHQTEAFF.

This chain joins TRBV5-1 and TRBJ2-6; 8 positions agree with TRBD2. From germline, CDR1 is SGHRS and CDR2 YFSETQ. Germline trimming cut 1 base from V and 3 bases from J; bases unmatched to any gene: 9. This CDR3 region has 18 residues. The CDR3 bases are TGCGCCAGCAGCTTGCGGGGGGGGGTGTCACTTGGGGCCAACGTCCTGACTTTC. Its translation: CASSLRGGVSLGANVLTF.

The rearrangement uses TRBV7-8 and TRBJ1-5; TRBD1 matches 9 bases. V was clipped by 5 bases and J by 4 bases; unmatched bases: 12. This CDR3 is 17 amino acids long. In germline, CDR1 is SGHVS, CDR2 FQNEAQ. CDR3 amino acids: CASSPWTGDVLNQPQHF. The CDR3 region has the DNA TGTGCCAGCAGCCCCTGGACAGGGGATGTATTGAATCAGCCCCAGCATTTT.

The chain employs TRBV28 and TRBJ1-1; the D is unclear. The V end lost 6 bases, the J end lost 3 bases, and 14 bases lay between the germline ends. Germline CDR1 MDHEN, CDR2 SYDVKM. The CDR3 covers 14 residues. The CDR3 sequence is CASSLEGGHTEAFF. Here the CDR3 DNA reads TGTGCCAGCAGCCTAGAGGGAGGCCACACTGAAGCTTTCTTT.

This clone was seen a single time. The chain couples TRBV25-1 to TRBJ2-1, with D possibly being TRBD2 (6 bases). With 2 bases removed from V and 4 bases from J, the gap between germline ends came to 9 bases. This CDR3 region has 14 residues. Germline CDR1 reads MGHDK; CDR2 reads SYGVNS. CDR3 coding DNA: TGTGCCAGCAGTGAAGAGGGACTTTACAATGAGCAGTTCTTC. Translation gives CASSEEGLYNEQFF.

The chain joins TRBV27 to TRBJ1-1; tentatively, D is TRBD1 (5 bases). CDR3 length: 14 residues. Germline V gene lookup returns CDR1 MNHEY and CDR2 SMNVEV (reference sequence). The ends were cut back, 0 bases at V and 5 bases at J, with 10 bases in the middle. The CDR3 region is CASSLSQGRTEAFF. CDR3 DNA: TGTGCCAGCAGTTTATCTCAGGGCAGGACTGAAGCTTTCTTT.

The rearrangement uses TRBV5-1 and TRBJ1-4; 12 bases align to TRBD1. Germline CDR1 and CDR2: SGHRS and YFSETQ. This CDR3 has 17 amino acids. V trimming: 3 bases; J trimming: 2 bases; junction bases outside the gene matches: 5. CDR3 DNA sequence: TGCGCCAGCAGCTGGGCGGGACAGGGGGCTACTAATGAAAAACTGTTTTTT. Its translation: CASSWAGQGATNEKLFF.

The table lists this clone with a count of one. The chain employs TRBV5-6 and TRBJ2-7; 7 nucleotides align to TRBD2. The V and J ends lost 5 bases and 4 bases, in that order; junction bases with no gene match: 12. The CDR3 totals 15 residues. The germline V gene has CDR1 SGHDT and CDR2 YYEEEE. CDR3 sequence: CASRGSGTGSYEQYF. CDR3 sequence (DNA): TGTGCCAGCAGGGGCAGCGGGACGGGATCGTACGAGCAGTACTTC.

The CDR3 reads CASSQALAGRETQYF. CDR3 nucleotides: TGTGCCAGCAGCCAAGCCCTAGCGGGGAGGGAGACCCAGTACTTC. This chain links TRBV4-2 with TRBJ2-5; 9 nucleotides agree with TRBD2. The CDR3 sequence is 15 residues long. Germline V gives CDR1 LGHNA, CDR2 YNFKEQ. V lost 1 base to trimming and J lost 5 bases; unmatched junction nucleotides: 5.

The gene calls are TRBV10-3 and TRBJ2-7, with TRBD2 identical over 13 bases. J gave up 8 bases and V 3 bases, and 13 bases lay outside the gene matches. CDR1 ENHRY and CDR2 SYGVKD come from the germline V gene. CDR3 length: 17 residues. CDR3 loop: CAISESGLAGAGNKQYF. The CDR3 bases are TGTGCCATCAGTGAATCCGGACTAGCGGGGGCCGGTAACAAGCAGTACTTC.

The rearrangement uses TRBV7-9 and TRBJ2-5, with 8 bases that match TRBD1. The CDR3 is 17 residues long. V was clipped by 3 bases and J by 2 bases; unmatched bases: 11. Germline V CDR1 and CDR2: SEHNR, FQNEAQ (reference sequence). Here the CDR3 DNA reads TGTGCCAGCAGCTTCCCCCAGGGGGCCGCCCTACAAGAGACCCAGTACTTC. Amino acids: CASSFPQGAALQETQYF.

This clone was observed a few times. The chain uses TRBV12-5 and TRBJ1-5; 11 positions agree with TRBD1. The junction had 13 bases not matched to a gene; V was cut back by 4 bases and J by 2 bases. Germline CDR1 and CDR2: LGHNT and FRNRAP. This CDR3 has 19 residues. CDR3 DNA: TGTGCTAGTGGTTCCTCCCGGGACAGGGGGTCTTCTCGCAATCAGCCCCAGCATTTT. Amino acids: CASGSSRDRGSSRNQPQHF.

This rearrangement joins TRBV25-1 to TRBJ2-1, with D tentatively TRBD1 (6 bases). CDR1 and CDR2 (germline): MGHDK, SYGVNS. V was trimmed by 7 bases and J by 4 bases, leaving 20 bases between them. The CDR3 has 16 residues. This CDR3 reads CASTSSTGRPYNEQFF. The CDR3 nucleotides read TGTGCCAGCACCTCCTCGACAGGCCGTCCTTACAATGAGCAGTTCTTC.

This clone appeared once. The chain's CDR3 is CASSYSGTGGNYEQYF. Written as DNA, the CDR3 is TGTGCCAGCAGTTACTCGGGGACAGGGGGTAACTACGAGCAGTACTTC. The V and J genes are TRBV6-5 and TRBJ2-7, with 11 bases that match TRBD1. Germline V gene data show CDR1 as MNHEY and CDR2 as SVGAGI. V lost 0 bases, J lost 3 bases, and 4 bases stayed unmatched. The CDR3 extends over 16 amino acids.

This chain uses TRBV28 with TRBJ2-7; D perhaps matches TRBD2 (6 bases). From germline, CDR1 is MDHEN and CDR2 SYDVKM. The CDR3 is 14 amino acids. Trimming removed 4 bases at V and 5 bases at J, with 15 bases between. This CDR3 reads CASSSAGSGNEQYF. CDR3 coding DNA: TGTGCCAGCAGTTCGGCGGGATCTGGCAACGAGCAGTACTTC.

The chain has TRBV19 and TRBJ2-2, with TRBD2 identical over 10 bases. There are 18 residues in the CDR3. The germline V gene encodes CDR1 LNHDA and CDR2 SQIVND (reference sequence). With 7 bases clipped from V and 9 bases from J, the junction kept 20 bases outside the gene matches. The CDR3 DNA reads TGTGCCAGTACTGCGCACAGACTAGCGGGTACACCGCCCCGGGAGCTGTTTTTT. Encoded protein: CASTAHRLAGTPPRELFF.

CDR3 DNA: TGTGCCAGTAGTATAGGCCCCCAGCGAGAGCAGTACTTC. This codes for CASSIGPQREQYF. The chain has TRBV19 and TRBJ2-7; D is uncertain. The CDR3 covers 13 residues. The V and J ends lost 1 base and 7 bases respectively, with 11 bases between them. Germline V gene sequence: CDR1 LNHDA, CDR2 SQIVND (reference sequence).

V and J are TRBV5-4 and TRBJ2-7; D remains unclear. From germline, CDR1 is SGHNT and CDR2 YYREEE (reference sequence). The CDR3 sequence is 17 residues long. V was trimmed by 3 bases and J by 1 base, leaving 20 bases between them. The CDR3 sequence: CASSSSSRLTISYEQYF. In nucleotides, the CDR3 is TGTGCCAGCAGCTCATCTTCTCGACTCACGATTTCCTACGAGCAGTACTTC.